This T cell receptor beta chain is from a study of T cell changes during pregnancy in multiple sclerosis (dated by TCRdb to the late 2010s). With regard to the full study: The study looked at changes in the T cell repertoire across pregnancy in women with multiple sclerosis.

The germline V gene (reference sequence) supplies CDR1 SEHNR and CDR2 FQNEAQ. The CDR3 starts with the cysteine, ends with the phenylalanine, and has 14 residues. Left in the record is the CDR3 DNA by itself, 42 bases read in frame from the first base. V is reduced by 1 base and J by 0 bases, leaving a spacing of 7 bases between them. Note on this clone: The antigen this receptor binds is unknown. Base qualities are not recorded, but no much larger clone differs from it by a single base.

Library method: the immunoSEQ multiplex PCR assay. Imported from immuneACCESS, the table was reduced by TCRdb to in-frame sequences with V and J called. These copies leave out some clones; in studies compared against another copy, an unresolved V gene accounts for under half, and the cause of the remainder is not known. Recorded for this sample are some 81,000 clones; 85% to 95% of them occurred a single time. The top ten clones comprise approximately 2.8% of the sample. The sequence is built from TRBV7-9 and TRBJ2-7; the D region possibly corresponds to TRBD1 (5 bases align). The source material was peripheral blood, sampled after pregnancy. The clonotype was recovered from a female donor in good health, enrolled as a control in a pregnancy study. The CDR3 in this case is CASSLGGLSYEQYF. In nucleotides, the sequence is TGTGCCAGCAGCTTAGGGGGCCTCTCCTACGAGCAGTACTTC.